This T cell receptor (beta chain) derives from a study of patients and donors after allogeneic stem cell transplantation. This clonotype was recorded a few times. TCRdb reprocessed the RT-PCR reads with MiXCR, giving one entry per CDR3 protein. The sample yields about 72,000 distinct CDR3 sequences, about 26% seen once. The V gene end was trimmed by 1 base and the J gene end by 6 bases; junction bases not matched to a gene: 5. Germline values: CDR1 SGHTS, CDR2 YDEGEE. This CDR3 has 15 residues. Sequencing was performed on blood, either unsorted or a sorted T cell fraction (not recorded which). This rearrangement joins TRBV5-8 to TRBJ2-1; 9 bases agree with TRBD1. The receptor comes from a human donor who was either an allogeneic HSCT recipient or a stem cell or donor lymphocyte infusion donor (not recorded which). It is not recorded whose cells these are; they may come from a transplant donor. The CDR3 here is CASSLWGQGSNEQFF. CDR3 DNA sequence: TGTGCCAGCAGCTTGTGGGGACAGGGCTCCAATGAGCAGTTCTTC.